The present T cell receptor beta chain was sequenced within a study of cytomegalovirus exposure and HLA in healthy donors. As for the study in general: A preliminary data release comprised 70 million to 95 million unique TCRs obtained from HLA-typed donors.

Trimming at V came to 4 bases and at J to 7 bases, leaving 8 bases not matched to a gene. This CDR3 is 14 amino acids long. The germline gives CDR1 SGHAT, CDR2 FQNNGV. Comment on this clone: What it binds is unknown.

PCR used 60 Vbeta primers and 13 Jbeta primers. Using immunoSEQ multiplex PCR, the repertoire was profiled, and TCRdb retains in-frame clones only, with some absent. The table includes about 120,000 clones, approximately 78% detected once. Findings of the study overall: Reportedly, HLA-A and HLA-B alleles of most subjects were accurately predicted from TCR beta.

Sequencing input: PBMCs. The TCR comes from a man in his forties in good health and CMV-seronegative. V usage is TRBV11-2 and J usage is TRBJ2-5; 8 nucleotides match TRBD1. The CDR3 nucleotides are TGTGCCAGCAGCTCGGACACAGGGGGTAGGACCCAGTACTTC. It yields the protein CASSSDTGGRTQYF.